Sequencing of this T cell receptor beta chain was carried out in a study of shared clonotypes between healthy human individuals. Study details: The cohort comprised a couple of women and three men. Their ages spanned 18 to 49 years.

The protocol was immunoSEQ multiplex PCR, while the TCRdb copy is restricted to in-frame clones and leaves out a portion. Of 2 million to 2.5 million clones in the sample, 93% are singletons; the top ten hold roughly 0.36%. Points on this clone: Its antigen is unknown.

General observations from the study: Naive subsets generally had larger estimated richness than memory subsets. A handful of donors showed sharing of approximately 5% of naive CD4 clonotypes. The generation probabilities recorded for non-shared clonotypes fell below those of clonotypes shared by all four donors.

Germline CDR1 is WSHSY and CDR2 is SAAADI. The CDR3 sequence is 13 residues long. The V end was cut by 6 bases, the J end by 4 bases, with 12 bases between. Input material: naive CD4+ T cells from PBMCs. Subset in this sample: CD45RA+ positively selected. The origin of this receptor is a man between 18 and 35 years old in good health. Some clones in this sample may be carry-over from other donors' samples. The chain employs TRBV10-2 and TRBJ1-2; perhaps TRBD1 as D (5 bases). CDR3 DNA sequence: TGCGCCAGCAGGGGGACCGGCGGCTATGGCTACACCTTC. Translated: CASRGTGGYGYTF.